What follows is one T cell receptor beta chain and its context. Antigen specificity is unknown. Profiled with immunoSEQ multiplex PCR; TCRdb holds only in-frame clones, not every one. This sample has about 100,000 clones; nearly 95% occur once, and the top ten carry 3.1%. This record comes from a study of T cells in pancreatic ductal adenocarcinoma. CDR1 is GTSNPN, CDR2 SVGIG, per germline (reference sequence). After removal of 2 bases from V and 4 bases from J, the junction contained 2 bases not matched to a gene. The CDR3 runs 12 residues. Selected pancreatic ductal adenocarcinoma patients had undergone surgery without neoadjuvant therapy. The study, taken as a whole, reports: Compared with tumor, blood showed more total productive templates and around 8.1-fold more clonotypes. Results skew toward the minority of patients with early-stage disease. Blood clonality (roughly 0.072) did not differ significantly from tumor (about 0.11).

The TCR originated in a human donor with pancreatic ductal adenocarcinoma. The sample was PBMCs. The chain combines TRBV30 with TRBJ2-7, with TRBD2 matching over 7 bases. In nucleotides, the CDR3 is TGTGCCTGGAGTAGCGGGATTTACGAGCAGTACTTC. Encoded protein: CAWSSGIYEQYF.